This TCR beta chain was identified during a study of OX40 agonist ivuxolimab in advanced cancers. In its sample, this clone was seen a few times. TCRdb keeps only in-frame clones here, not all; method: immunoSEQ multiplex PCR. The sample shows about 51,000 clones, 65% to 85% of them seen only once. V lost 5 bases, J lost 8 bases, and 19 bases lay in between. The germline V gene encodes CDR1 MDHEN and CDR2 SYDVKM. The CDR3 covers 15 residues. Autoimmune disease history or systemic immunosuppression disqualified patients. This chain connects TRBV28 to TRBJ2-4, with D unresolved. Material: CD4+ or CD8+ T cells sorted from blood, obtained in a trial of the OX40 agonist ivuxolimab. The TCR comes from an adult with an advanced solid tumor such as melanoma, head and neck, liver or kidney cancer. Written as DNA, the CDR3 is TGTGCCAGCAGTCCCCCCTTCAGGCGTCGAGACATTCAGTACTTC. Encoded protein: CASSPPFRRRDIQYF.